This T cell receptor beta chain was captured in a study of human T cells and chemical hapten exposure. TCRdb passed the RACE reads through MiXCR, listing each CDR3 protein once. The repertoire holds about 400,000 distinct CDR3 sequences, with around 6% as singletons. The time point here: patch test 2, 6 weeks after DPC sensitization. The sample's treatment: therapeutic diphenylcyclopropenone sensitization with weekly scalp DPC. The germline V gene has CDR1 MNHEY and CDR2 SMNVEV (reference sequence). The V segment lost 5 bases and the J segment 4 bases; nucleotides outside the gene matches: 4. The CDR3 is made up of 13 amino acids.

The rearrangement joins TRBV27 to TRBJ1-1; 7 bases are shared with TRBD1. The TCR sequence derives from a woman aged 18 to 35 with alopecia areata. Some clones in this sample may be carry-over from other donors' samples. Sequencing used whole blood, obtained in connection with sensitization to the hapten diphenylcyclopropenone (DPC). This chain's CDR3 is CASSLRTGTEAFF. The CDR3 DNA sequence: TGTGCCAGCAGTCTTAGGACAGGCACTGAAGCTTTCTTT.